These T cell receptor beta chains were read from a single sample in a study of beta chain features in type 1 diabetes. Sequencing used immunoSEQ multiplex PCR; TCRdb keeps in-frame clones, though not all of them. The sample consists of 810,000 or so clones, under 20% of them appearing once. The material sequenced was naive CD4+ T cells from blood. The receptors here all came from a young woman in good health. Each CDR3 is given with its conserved first and last residue. D genes are given only for firm matches. Some rows have no size entry. The others give once, few or many, or a class for an expanded clone.

d_gene,v_gene,j_gene,abundance,CDR3aa,CDR3nt
-,TRBV28,TRBJ2-7,few,CASSLSVPSVFDEQYF,TGTGCCAGCAGTTTAAGCGTCCCCTCTGTCTTTGACGAGCAGTACTTC
-,TRBV5-1,TRBJ1-1,-,CASSLFAGLGRRNTEAFF,TGCGCCAGCAGCTTGTTTGCCGGTCTAGGACGGAGGAACACTGAAGCTTTCTTT
-,TRBV9,TRBJ1-3,-,CASSVGGSYSGNTIYF,TGTGCCAGCAGCGTAGGTGGTAGCTACTCTGGAAACACCATATATTTT
-,TRBV7-9,TRBJ1-1,few,CASSLGPLKNTEAFF,TGTGCCAGCAGCTTAGGGCCCCTCAAGAACACTGAAGCTTTCTTT
TRBD1,TRBV6-6,TRBJ1-3,few,CASSRGTVRNTIYF,TGTGCCAGCAGCCGGGGGACAGTGAGAAACACCATATATTTT
TRBD2,TRBV7-8,TRBJ2-7,few,CASSSGLAGTPREQYF,TGTGCCAGCAGCTCCGGGCTAGCGGGCACCCCGCGCGAGCAGTACTTC
-,TRBV7-9,TRBJ2-7,few,CASSFGTPQYEQYF,TGTGCCAGCAGCTTCGGGACACCTCAATACGAGCAGTACTTC
-,TRBV28,TRBJ1-1,-,CASGLRQTEAFF,TGTGCCAGTGGTCTGCGACAGACTGAAGCTTTCTTT
-,TRBV18,TRBJ1-4,few,CASSPGQGDEKLFF,TGTGCCAGCTCACCGGGTCAGGGAGATGAAAAACTGTTTTTT
-,TRBV29-1,TRBJ2-5,-,CSVVRGQETQYF,TGCAGCGTTGTGAGAGGCCAAGAGACCCAGTACTTC
-,TRBV11-2,TRBJ1-1,few,CASSLGRGTAEAFF,TGTGCCAGCAGCTTAGGGCGAGGTACTGCTGAAGCTTTCTTT
TRBD1,TRBV27,TRBJ2-2,-,CASSLVDRGRTGELFF,TGTGCCAGCAGTTTGGTCGACAGGGGGCGAACCGGGGAGCTGTTTTTT
TRBD2,TRBV9,TRBJ2-5,few,CASSRGANSGKETQYF,TGTGCCAGCAGCCGGGGGGCCAATAGCGGGAAGGAGACCCAGTACTTC
TRBD1,TRBV28,TRBJ1-5,few,CASSDRTGSYSNQPQHF,TGTGCCAGCAGTGATCGGACAGGGAGCTATAGCAATCAGCCCCAGCATTTT
-,TRBV29-1,TRBJ2-7,few,CSAAAGSSYEQYF,TGCAGCGCAGCCGCGGGGAGCTCCTACGAGCAGTACTTC
-,TRBV5-6,TRBJ2-5,-,CASSLVGHLQETQYF,TGTGCCAGCAGCTTGGTGGGACACCTTCAAGAGACCCAGTACTTC
-,TRBV5-1,TRBJ1-3,-,CASSVDTPGNTIYF,TGCGCCAGCAGCGTGGACACACCTGGAAACACCATATATTTT
-,TRBV6-6,TRBJ2-1,-,CASSDRLSSYNEQFF,TGTGCCAGCAGTGACAGGCTAAGCTCCTACAATGAGCAGTTCTTC
-,TRBV18,TRBJ2-6,-,CASPAAGANVLTF,TGTGCCAGCCCCGCGGCCGGGGCCAACGTCCTGACTTTC
TRBD2,TRBV5-1,TRBJ2-3,-,CASSPGWTSGSADTQYF,TGCGCCAGCAGCCCGGGATGGACTAGCGGGAGTGCAGATACGCAGTATTTT
-,TRBV11-3,TRBJ2-7,-,CASRPTQGPYEQYF,TGTGCCAGCAGACCTACGCAAGGACCTTACGAGCAGTACTTC
-,TRBV9,TRBJ1-1,-,CASSTRSDLSTEAFF,TGTGCCAGCAGCACTCGATCGGATCTTAGCACTGAAGCTTTCTTT
-,TRBV25-1,TRBJ2-4,few,CASSESGLAKNIQYF,TGTGCCAGCAGTGAATCCGGTCTAGCCAAAAACATTCAGTACTTC
-,TRBV4-3,TRBJ2-7,-,CASSQRTGDYEQYF,TGCGCCAGCAGCCAGAGAACAGGAGACTACGAGCAGTACTTC
-,TRBV5-4,TRBJ1-1,-,CASSDEWRNTEAFF,TGTGCCAGCAGTGATGAGTGGAGGAACACTGAAGCTTTCTTT
-,TRBV14,TRBJ2-3,few,CASSQVRGFTSTDTQYF,TGTGCCAGCAGCCAAGTAAGGGGGTTTACTAGCACAGATACGCAGTATTTT
TRBD1,TRBV10-3,TRBJ2-7,-,CAISTGQESYEQYF,TGTGCCATCAGCACCGGACAGGAATCCTACGAGCAGTACTTC
-,TRBV5-1,TRBJ2-7,few,CASKRRALGNGEQYF,TGCGCCAGCAAGCGGCGGGCCTTAGGAAACGGCGAGCAGTACTTC
TRBD1,TRBV7-2,TRBJ1-2,-,CASNYGTGGGGYTF,TGTGCCAGCAACTATGGGACAGGGGGCGGAGGCTACACCTTC
-,TRBV19,TRBJ2-3,few,CASSLGPGIGQDTQYF,TGTGCCAGTAGCCTGGGACCGGGAATTGGTCAAGATACGCAGTATTTT
-,TRBV6-1,TRBJ1-5,-,CASSVHGAGSNQPQHF,TGTGCCAGCAGTGTGCACGGGGCGGGGAGCAATCAGCCCCAGCATTTT
TRBD2,TRBV11-2,TRBJ2-1,-,CASSPQLAGGYNEQFF,TGTGCCAGCAGCCCACAACTAGCGGGAGGGTACAATGAGCAGTTCTTC
-,TRBV18,TRBJ2-3,few,CASSPTRGVTDTQYF,TGTGCCAGCTCACCCACCCGAGGGGTGACAGATACGCAGTATTTT
-,TRBV29-1,TRBJ2-5,-,CSVDPGLNSGTQYF,TGCAGCGTTGACCCGGGACTTAATTCTGGGACCCAGTACTTC
TRBD1,TRBV27,TRBJ2-5,-,CASSKATGIPLQVETQYF,TGTGCCAGCAGTAAAGCGACAGGGATCCCCCTCCAAGTAGAGACCCAGTACTTC
-,TRBV10-2,TRBJ2-7,-,CASSESNGYEQYF,TGCGCCAGCAGTGAGTCGAACGGGTACGAGCAGTACTTC
-,TRBV5-4,TRBJ2-7,-,CASRFYSGTDSYEQYF,TGTGCCAGCAGGTTTTATTCCGGGACTGACTCCTACGAGCAGTACTTC
TRBD1,TRBV28,TRBJ1-5,few,CASSFGDREHQPQHF,TGTGCCAGCAGTTTCGGGGACAGGGAACATCAGCCCCAGCATTTT
-,TRBV18,TRBJ2-5,-,CASSPGRGRQETQYF,TGTGCCAGCTCACCCGGACGGGGGCGTCAAGAGACCCAGTACTTC
TRBD2,TRBV6-1,TRBJ2-7,-,CASSATSGYTYEQYF,TGTGCCAGCAGTGCCACTAGCGGTTATACCTACGAGCAGTACTTC
-,TRBV28,TRBJ1-4,few,CASSLVGEKLFF,TGTGCCAGCAGTTTGGTCGGAGAAAAACTGTTTTTT
-,TRBV28,TRBJ2-5,few,CASRKGTVQETQYF,TGTGCCAGCAGGAAGGGCACAGTCCAAGAGACCCAGTACTTC
-,TRBV28,TRBJ2-7,-,CASHTGNPYEQYF,TGTGCCAGCCATACGGGGAATCCCTACGAGCAGTACTTC
-,TRBV18,TRBJ2-3,-,CASSPPQGRSTDTQYF,TGTGCCAGCTCACCACCGCAGGGGAGGAGCACAGATACGCAGTATTTT
-,TRBV7-3,TRBJ2-3,-,CASSLMATDTQYF,TGTGCCAGCAGCTTAATGGCCACAGATACGCAGTATTTT
-,TRBV28,TRBJ1-1,few,CASSPPDSRWNTEAFF,TGTGCCAGCAGTCCCCCGGACAGCCGGTGGAACACTGAAGCTTTCTTT
-,TRBV9,TRBJ2-5,-,CASSVDASPQTQYF,TGTGCCAGCAGCGTAGATGCTAGCCCTCAGACCCAGTACTTC
-,TRBV14,TRBJ1-1,-,CASSQDRGGNTEAFF,TGTGCCAGCAGCCAAGATCGGGGCGGAAACACTGAAGCTTTCTTT
-,TRBV7-2,TRBJ1-2,-,CASSSYRGTYGYTF,TGTGCCAGCAGCTCCTACCGAGGGACCTATGGCTACACCTTC
TRBD2,TRBV7-2,TRBJ2-3,-,CASSLGLVRTDTQYF,TGTGCCAGCAGCCTCGGACTAGTGAGGACAGATACGCAGTATTTT
-,TRBV28,TRBJ2-7,few,CASSPSSYEQYF,TGTGCCAGCAGCCCGAGCTCCTACGAGCAGTACTTC
-,TRBV28,TRBJ1-5,-,CASSLAGEGQPQHF,TGTGCCAGCAGTTTGGCAGGGGAAGGTCAGCCCCAGCATTTT